The subject of this entry is one T cell receptor beta chain. Which antigen it targets is not known. No qualities accompany the bases; no much larger clone lies one base away. These data come from a study of cytomegalovirus exposure and HLA in healthy donors (dated by TCRdb to 2016 to 2017). For context, the study as a whole: In an earlier analysis of 587 of the donors, 276 Gb of sequence data and 95 million to 130 million unique TCR beta sequences from about 179 million T cells were reported. The genetic ancestry cluster associated with self-reported Caucasian donors included about 81% of the roughly 400 genotyped donors. Typing coverage differed by locus: A, B, C, DRB1 and DQB1 were typed in roughly 620-640 donors, DQA1 in 522, DPA1 in approximately 600, and DPB1 in 400 to 480. Because of strong linkage in the cohort, five DR-DQ haplotypes were treated as single units for association and clustering. To predict cytomegalovirus infection status, the study combined high-throughput TCR immunosequencing, statistical association of individual TCRs with disease status, and machine learning. In a later analysis, previously published TCR beta repertoires from several hundred donors were re-analyzed and high-resolution HLA genotyping was added so that TCR occurrence patterns could be studied. A later genetic analysis took genome-wide SNP genotypes for about three fifths of the 666 donors and used that subset as a discovery cohort. Rather than drawing on any new phenotypic data, the later analysis identified candidate immune exposures from TCR beta sequences and the way those sequences occurred across donors. An early release that covered more than 550 HLA-typed donors contained approximately 300 gigabases of sequencing data and roughly 84 million unique TCR sequences. An earlier analysis of 587 of the donors used high-throughput TCR beta sequencing to judge whether each TCR beta V gene segment behaved as functional or pseudogenic. Alongside the repertoire data, information on donor age, sex, ethnicity and CMV serostatus was compiled. Class I and class II HLA loci were covered by the typing at four-digit resolution. Using immunosequencing, the study profiled T cell repertoires from about 620 subjects and related those repertoires to cytomegalovirus serostatus. The study aimed to test whether cataloging public T cell receptors could reveal signatures of past pathogen exposure. Along with the roughly 670-subject first cohort, a separate validation cohort of over a hundred different subjects was used. Every discovery cohort repertoire had been produced on one sequencing platform. Across approximately 420 genotyped donors of the cohort, an average of about 250,000 unique TCR beta nucleotide sequences per donor were sequenced, and 15% to 20% of those sequences were non-productive.

What the work shows at the level of the full study, not this receptor alone: The authors suggested that the approach could potentially be extended to other disease states and immunological phenotypes. An earlier analysis of 587 of the donors showed that most TCR beta V segments appeared in productive rearrangements either about 87% or about 30% of the time, which broadly matched IMGT annotations. A later genetic analysis reported fewer N-insertions in productive TCRs among donors in an Asian-associated ancestry cluster than the approximately 670-donor mean. Linkage disequilibrium might explain the correlated functional status among segregating V segments, but an unknown experimental factor could not be ruled out. CMV serostatus was the only immune exposure information available for the cohort. In a later analysis, several top co-occurrence clusters were reported to appear linked to parvovirus B19, influenza, CMV and Epstein-Barr virus. The presence/absence analyses assumed that sequencing depth was roughly uniform across donors, and that assumption may not be true. The classifier was reported to diagnose cytomegalovirus status with high specificity and sensitivity in both the original cohort and the validation cohort. A later analysis associated about 17,000 TCR beta sequences with specific HLA alleles at a false discovery rate of 0.05. A further reported finding was that TCR beta sequences accurately predicted the HLA-A and HLA-B alleles for most subjects in the first cohort. Assigning TCR associations to individual alleles was difficult when HLA alleles, especially DR and DQ, strongly co-occurred. A later analysis found that most CMV-associated TCR beta chains appeared HLA-restricted, with HLA associations seemingly driven largely by CMV exposure. Because some donors lacked HLA typing at each locus, the association tests relied only on the typed subset. V-gene and J-gene trimming of TCR beta chains was associated with a missense DCLRE1C variant in a later genetic analysis, and the association was replicated in an independent cohort. A few of the identified cytomegalovirus-associated TCR beta chains were confirmed in vitro to be specific for cytomegalovirus antigens. In the study, around 160 TCR beta chains were listed as associated with cytomegalovirus. A cluster of highly shared sequence variants was judged likely to represent a technical artifact of the sequencing pipeline. Across donors, most TCR sequences were observed very rarely, whereas some public TCRs were present in many individuals. The cohort was sequenced for TCR beta chains only, and without alpha or paired-chain data the features that could be detected were limited. Because counts were too low, seventeen rarely observed V segments, including chromosome 9 orphons, were left out of the earlier analysis of approximately 580 of the donors. The 87-base-pair reads could not distinguish some IMGT-functional V segments, including TRBV6-2 and TRBV6-3, so those segments were excluded. In a later analysis, TCR association rates were found to vary across HLA loci, with the most associated TCRs seen for DRB1 alleles and the fewest for HLA-C alleles. In a later analysis, HLA-associated TCR beta chains showed more clonal expansion and lower generation probabilities than non-associated chains that were equally common.

To prepare the library, the immunoSEQ multiplex PCR assay was applied. For the multiplex PCR, a mixture combining 60 forward primers for TCR Vbeta segments and 13 reverse primers for TCR Jbeta segments was used. A multiplex PCR assay on genomic DNA amplified the CDR3 region of rearranged TCR beta genes. Amplified TCR beta libraries were sequenced as 87-base-pair reads on the Illumina HiSeq System. As for the authors' bioinformatics: A later analysis tallied tens of millions of unique TCR beta chains across the 640 or so repertoires, and around 9.9 million of those chains were shared by two or more donors. To remove PCR and sequencing errors, raw reads were error-corrected and collapsed into unique sequences using a nearest-neighbor algorithm that merged closely related sequences. Alignment of CDR3 sequences to IMGT reference sequences was used to assign V, D and J gene segments. For a sequence to be retained, a match of at least six nucleotides was required to both a V gene segment and a J gene segment. Rearrangements were called productive when the CDR3 lacked stop codons and stayed in frame with V and J; all others were non-productive. Following IMGT convention, CDR3 was defined as the stretch from the second conserved V-encoded cysteine up to the conserved J-encoded phenylalanine. Sequences without an unambiguous match to a single V gene segment were excluded from the earlier analysis of several hundred of the donors. In an earlier analysis of approximately 590 of the donors, a V segment was called functional when productive rearrangements were above 56.7%, and segregating when the standard deviation between donors exceeded 5%. A statistical classification framework was developed to diagnose cytomegalovirus status using the catalog of TCR beta chain sequences. V and J gene assignment, in a later analysis, came from comparing TCR nucleotide sequences with IMGT/GENE-DB human TR gene sequences. A later analysis assigned CDR3 sequences and most-parsimonious VDJ recombination scenarios with the TCRdist pipeline. A later analysis defined each TCR beta chain by its CDR3 amino acid sequence plus V-gene family, and excluded reads lacking a unique V-gene family. To address suspected cross-contamination and a sequencing artifact, a later analysis removed approximately 590 highly shared, low-generation-probability nucleotide sequences. In a later analysis, a clonal expansion index for each public chain was calculated from normalized within-repertoire ranks of inferred template counts. A later analysis computed generation probabilities with a VDJ recombination model fitted to out-of-frame rearrangements, and checked the results against IGoR. In a later analysis, hypergeometric tests were used to score TCR-TCR, TCR-HLA and TCR-CMV co-occurrence, with a repertoire-size bias correction applied to TCR pairs. False discovery rates were estimated in a later analysis by permuting HLA or CMV assignments 20 times. In a later analysis, co-occurring TCRs were grouped using DBSCAN, and TCRdist sequence similarity was added for clustering within HLA-allele-positive subsets. Repertoires with fewer than 30,000 or more than 120,000 public chains, plus five repertoires with anomalous nucleotide sharing, were excluded from co-occurrence clustering. TCRdb retrieved this table from immuneACCESS and kept in-frame rearrangements only. Not all clones are present; in checked studies, unresolved V genes account for under half, and no reason is known for the remainder. The V and J calls and the clone size are those of that table, but D and trimming were determined from the DNA. The sample table contains under 200,000 clones; only one count was recorded for approximately 85% of them. The ten largest clones add up to 2.3% of the sample.

Based on the germline V gene, the CDR1 and CDR2 sequences are MNHEY and SVGAGI. The CDR3 has 15 amino acids, counting the end cysteine and phenylalanine. Just the 45-base CDR3 DNA is kept, in frame starting at base 1. V trim: 2 bases; J trim: 1 base; unmatched bases: 2. The cohort comprised fewer than 700 healthy bone marrow donors. Cohort members were all nominally healthy when sampled, although unrecorded immune exposures were likely present. The donor was CMV seronegative and belonged to the group of around 400 seronegative cohort members. A peripheral blood sample was collected from each donor, and TCR beta sequencing was performed on peripheral blood mononuclear cells. Genomic DNA extraction from the blood cell samples was performed with the Qiagen DNeasy Blood Extraction Kit.

Recombination linked TRBV6-5 to TRBJ1-5, with 7 bases aligning to TRBD1. Sequenced input: PBMCs. The receptor's source is a woman in her forties or fifties in good health and CMV-seronegative. The CDR3 reads as follows: CASSYGGQSNQPQHF. The bases read TGTGCCAGCAGTTACGGGGGACAGAGCAATCAGCCCCAGCATTTT.